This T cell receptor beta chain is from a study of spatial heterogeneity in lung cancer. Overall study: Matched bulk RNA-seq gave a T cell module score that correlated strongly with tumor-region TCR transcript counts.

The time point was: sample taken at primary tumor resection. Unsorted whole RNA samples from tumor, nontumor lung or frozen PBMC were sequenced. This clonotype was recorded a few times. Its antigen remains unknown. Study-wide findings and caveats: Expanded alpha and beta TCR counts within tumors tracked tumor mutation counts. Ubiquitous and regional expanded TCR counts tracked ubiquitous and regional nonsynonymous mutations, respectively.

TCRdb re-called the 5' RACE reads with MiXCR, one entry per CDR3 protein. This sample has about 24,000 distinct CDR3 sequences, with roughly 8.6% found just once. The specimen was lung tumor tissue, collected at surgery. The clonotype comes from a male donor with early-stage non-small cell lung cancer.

The CDR3 region has the DNA TGTGCCAGCAGCTTGGAGGCTAGCGGGAGGGCCAGGCAGTTCTTC. This sequence encodes CASSLEASGRARQFF. The chain carries TRBV5-5 and TRBJ2-1, with TRBD2 matching over 12 bases. V gave up 0 bases and J gave up 12 bases; unmatched junction bases: 7. The length of the CDR3 is 15 residues. The germline V gene has CDR1 SGHKS and CDR2 YYEKEE (reference sequence). The complete variable domain, with remaining parts taken from reference TRBV5-5 and TRBJ2-1, reads DAGVTQSPTHLIKTRGQQVTLRCSPISGHKSVSWYQQVLGQGPQFIFQYYEKEERGRGNFPDRFSARQFPNYSSELNVNALLLGDSALYLCASSLEASGRARQFFGPGTRLTVL.